This TCR beta chain came from a study of cytomegalovirus exposure and HLA in healthy donors. This clone has only one observation. Its antigen is unidentified. The V end was cut by 4 bases, the J end by 6 bases, with 16 bases between. Germline values: CDR1 MNHEY, CDR2 SMNVEV (reference sequence). The CDR3 loop spans 15 amino acids. Findings and caveats of the study: Cytomegalovirus-associated TCR beta chains were listed, numbering 164.

TCRdb keeps only in-frame clones here, not all; method: immunoSEQ multiplex PCR. The sample yields 100,000 to 150,000 clones, roughly 95% seen once. The sequence came from a man aged 18 to 29 in good health and CMV-seronegative. Material for sequencing was PBMCs. The chain couples TRBV27 to TRBJ2-1; tentatively, D is TRBD2 (6 bases). CDR3 DNA: TGTGCCAGCAGTTGGGGCGGGTACGGGAGCAATGAGCAGTTCTTC. This encodes CASSWGGYGSNEQFF.